Each of the 18 T cell receptor beta chains below was sequenced from the same sample in a study of Tregs in tolerant kidney transplant recipients. Sequencing used immunoSEQ multiplex PCR; TCRdb keeps in-frame clones, though not all of them. The sample gives 100,000 to 120,000 clones, about 90% of which show up once; nearly 0.35% is in the top ten. The sequencing here drew on CD4+ T cells from blood, taken before the transplant. The receptors shown here come from a human donor who received a combined kidney and bone marrow transplant.

The chain has TRBV29-1 and TRBJ2-1; maybe TRBD2 (6 bases). The CDR3 runs 13 residues. With 7 bases removed from V and 7 bases from J, the gap between germline ends came to 17 bases. Per the germline V gene, CDR1 is SQVTM and CDR2 is ANQGSEA. The CDR3, as DNA: TGCAGCGCTGTAACCGGGAGAGAAAATGAGCAGTTCTTC. It encodes CSAVTGRENEQFF.

This clone was recorded a few times. The chain joins TRBV27 to TRBJ1-1, with 7 bases that match TRBD1. Germline CDR1 is MNHEY and CDR2 is SMNVEV (reference sequence). V lost 4 bases, J lost 1 base, and 9 bases stayed unmatched. The CDR3 length is 16 residues. CDR3 DNA: TGTGCCAGCAGTTCCCCCCCCAACAGGGGGAACACTGAAGCTTTCTTT. The encoded protein is CASSSPPNRGNTEAFF.

The rearrangement links TRBV27 to TRBJ2-7; 7 bases agree with TRBD1. This CDR3 has 16 amino acids. Germline assignment: CDR1 MNHEY and CDR2 SMNVEV (reference sequence). Trimming took 5 bases from V and 2 from J; bases not matched to a gene: 12. The DNA for the CDR3 is TGTGCCAGCAGTCGAACCGGGTCAGGGGGAACCTACGAGCAGTACTTC. It encodes CASSRTGSGGTYEQYF.

The chain has TRBV27 and TRBJ1-5; tentative D call: TRBD1 (5 bases). V was cut by 6 bases and J by 2 bases, with 8 bases left in between. Germline assignment: CDR1 MNHEY and CDR2 SMNVEV (reference sequence). The CDR3 sequence is 13 residues long. Written as DNA, the CDR3 is TGTGCCAGCAGGGGGCAGGGCAATCAGCCCCAGCATTTT. Translating gives CASRGQGNQPQHF.

The J gene is TRBJ1-6, the V gene TRBV7-2; D gene unclear. Germline-derived CDR1 and CDR2 are SGHTA and FQGNSA. This CDR3 has 14 residues. V lost 2 bases to trimming and J lost 4 bases, with 6 bases between them. CDR3 region: CASSLREYNSPLHF. CDR3 nucleotide sequence: TGTGCCAGCAGCTTACGGGAGTATAATTCACCCCTCCACTTT.

V and J are TRBV4-1 and TRBJ2-6; 7 positions match TRBD2. The CDR3 has 19 amino acids. Trimming took 0 bases from V and 4 from J; bases not matched to a gene: 12. The germline CDR1 and CDR2 sequences are MGHRA and YSYEKL. CDR3 DNA sequence: TGCGCCAGCAGCCAAGACCGGAGCGGGATCGGATCCGGGGCCAACGTCCTGACTTTC. Its protein product is CASSQDRSGIGSGANVLTF.

The V and J genes are TRBV12-5 and TRBJ2-7; TRBD1 agrees at 7 bases. Germline V gene lookup returns CDR1 LGHNT and CDR2 FRNRAP. This CDR3 region has 17 residues. V was pared by 6 bases and J by 3 bases, with 17 bases of the junction left unmatched. The CDR3 DNA is TGTGCTAGTGGCCCGTCACCGTCCCCGGGACAGAACTACGAGCAGTACTTC. It is translated as CASGPSPSPGQNYEQYF. Together with reference TRBV12-5 and TRBJ2-7, the CDR3 gives the full variable domain: DARVTQTPRHKVTEMGQEVTMRCQPILGHNTVFWYRQTMMQGLELLAYFRNRAPLDDSGMPKDRFSAEMPDATLATLKIQPSEPRDSAVYFCASGPSPSPGQNYEQYFGPGTRLTVT.

This clone was observed once. This chain connects TRBV7-2 to TRBJ2-1, with TRBD1 as a possible D gene (5 bases). Germline CDR1 is SGHTA and CDR2 is FQGNSA. The CDR3 runs 14 residues. V shed 4 bases and J shed 2 bases, with 9 bases lying between them. The CDR3 reads CASSSIGAYNEQFF. CDR3 nucleotides: TGTGCCAGCAGCTCCATAGGGGCCTACAATGAGCAGTTCTTC.

The chain is built from TRBV2 and TRBJ2-2; D possibly corresponds to TRBD2 (5 bases). This CDR3 region has 18 residues. The V gene lost 1 base and the J gene lost 0 bases, with 15 bases spanning the gap. Germline CDR1 SNHLY, CDR2 FYNNEI. The CDR3: CASSEETIEYANTGELFF. The CDR3 DNA reads as TGTGCCAGCAGTGAAGAGACTATCGAATACGCGAACACCGGGGAGCTGTTTTTT.

This chain uses TRBV9 with TRBJ2-5; 7 bases align to TRBD1. CDR3 length equals 15 residues. CDR1 and CDR2 (germline): SGDLS, YYNGEE. V gave up 0 bases and J gave up 2 bases; unmatched junction bases: 4. CDR3 sequence (DNA): TGTGCCAGCAGCGTAGGGGACAGACAACAAGAGACCCAGTACTTC. The encoded protein is CASSVGDRQQETQYF.

CDR3 in amino acids: CASSPQASGGQETQYF. Written as DNA, the CDR3 is TGCGCCAGCAGCCCGCAGGCTAGCGGGGGGCAAGAGACCCAGTACTTC. The chain carries TRBV5-1 and TRBJ2-5, with TRBD2 matching over 11 bases. Per germline, CDR1 SGHRS and CDR2 YFSETQ. J was trimmed by 2 bases and V by 4 bases; bases with no gene match: 7. This CDR3 has 16 residues.

The V gene is TRBV23-1, the J gene TRBJ1-3; D not certain. TRBV23-1 is recorded as an ORF, its role being uncertain. The length of the CDR3 is 19 residues. Trimming shortened V by 0 bases and J by 0 bases, and 18 bases separated the two germline ends. CDR3 protein: CASSQSSREEGFSGNTIYF. CDR3 nucleotides: TGCGCCAGCAGTCAATCGTCTCGGGAGGAAGGTTTCTCTGGAAACACCATATATTTT.

About this clone itself: The sample carries other DNA sequences with the same CDR3. This chain uses TRBV6-5 with TRBJ1-1; 7 nucleotides match TRBD1. Losses at the gene ends were 5 bases for V and 2 bases for J; bases not matched to a gene: 2. The germline CDR1 and CDR2 sequences are MNHEY and SVGAGI. The length of the CDR3 is 13 residues. The CDR3 DNA sequence: TGTGCCAGCAGTCGGACAGGAAACACTGAAGCTTTCTTT. Amino acid sequence: CASSRTGNTEAFF.

J is TRBJ1-4 and V is TRBV28, with D possibly being TRBD1 (6 bases). Deletions cut 5 bases from V and 16 bases from J, with 14 bases between. Germline V lookup: CDR1 MDHEN, CDR2 SYDVKM. The CDR3 runs to 11 residues. DNA of the CDR3: TGTGCCAGCAGTGTGAAGGGGGGGTGGTTTTTT. Amino acid sequence: CASSVKGGWFF.

This clone showed up just a few times. V usage is TRBV18 and J usage is TRBJ2-7, with 9 bases fitting TRBD1. This CDR3 has 13 amino acids. The germline gives CDR1 KGHSH, CDR2 LQKENI. V gave up 3 bases and J gave up 6 bases; unmatched junction bases: 3. The CDR3 here is CASSPGTGSEQYF. In DNA form, the CDR3 reads TGTGCCAGCTCACCGGGGACAGGGAGCGAGCAGTACTTC.

The chain is built from TRBV6-6 and TRBJ2-1, with 7 bases aligning to TRBD2. CDR3 size: 15 residues. Losses at the gene ends were 7 bases for V and 6 bases for J; bases not matched to a gene: 12. Germline lookup yields CDR1 MNHNY and CDR2 SVGAGI (reference sequence). The CDR3 nucleotides are TGTGCCAGCATCCCCGACGGGACTATACCCAATGAGCAGTTCTTC. This sequence encodes CASIPDGTIPNEQFF.

CDR3 region: CASRRYGYTF. Written as DNA, the CDR3 is TGTGCCAGTAGGAGGTATGGCTACACCTTC. The chain couples TRBV19 to TRBJ1-2; D is undetermined. CDR1 and CDR2 from the germline V gene are LNHDA and SQIVND (reference sequence). This CDR3 spans 10 amino acids. Between the trimmed V and J ends, which lost 6 bases and 5 bases, there was a span of 4 bases.

The chain couples TRBV5-1 to TRBJ1-2, with D possibly matching TRBD1 (5 bases). Trimming pared 1 base from V and 0 bases from J, leaving 10 bases between. The CDR3 contains 15 residues. In germline, CDR1 is SGHRS, CDR2 YFSETQ. The CDR3 region has the DNA TGCGCCAGCAGCTTGAGTCCAGGGACTAACTATGGCTACACCTTC. It yields the protein CASSLSPGTNYGYTF.